The 28 T cell receptor beta chains below were found in one sample sequenced in a study of T cells in Graves' hyperthyroidism and ophthalmopathy. Template material for amplifying TCR beta CDR3 regions consisted of RNA transcripts. The primer set for the first-round RT-PCR of the TCR CDR3 was HTBI. TCRdb passed the multiplex PCR reads through MiXCR, listing each CDR3 protein once. There are around 290,000 distinct CDR3 sequences in the sample; roughly 13% occur only once, and roughly 7.7% lies in the top ten. Sequencing was carried out using blood. The receptors derive from a woman between 35 and 50 years old with Graves' hyperthyroidism.

The chain uses TRBV15 and TRBJ1-2; D is uncertain. From germline, CDR1 is LNHNV and CDR2 YYDKDF (reference sequence). V was shortened by 5 bases and J by 8 bases, with 9 bases between the two germline ends. CDR3 length: 11 amino acids. In nucleotides, the CDR3 is TGTGCCACCAGCGGACCGATCGGCTACACCTTC. This gives the protein CATSGPIGYTF.

The chain couples TRBV18 to TRBJ2-1, with TRBD2 matching over 13 bases. The length of the CDR3 is 18 residues. Germline loops: CDR1 KGHSH, CDR2 LQKENI. Trimming at V came to 2 bases and at J to 1 base, leaving 5 bases not matched to a gene. The CDR3 DNA is TGTGCCAGCTCACCAAACTCACTAGCGGGAGGGTCCTACAATGAGCAGTTCTTC. Translation: CASSPNSLAGGSYNEQFF.

The sample holds a few counts of this clonotype. This chain uses TRBV4-2 with TRBJ1-2; 9 nucleotides match TRBD1. The germline gives CDR1 LGHNA, CDR2 YNFKEQ. V dropped 4 bases and J dropped 6; count of bases not matched to a gene: 12. The CDR3 length is 16 residues. The DNA for the CDR3 is TGTGCCAGCAGCCGCGGGACAGGGCCTCCTCTGGATGGCTACACCTTC. Its translation is CASSRGTGPPLDGYTF.

This clonotype was seen many times. J is TRBJ1-5 and V is TRBV9; D is unclear. The V gene's germline CDR1 is SGDLS and CDR2 YYNGEE. The CDR3 has 11 residues. V was cut by 10 bases and J by 8 bases, with 13 bases left in between. The CDR3 nucleotides read TGTGCCGGCAAGGGTTCGAAGCCCCAGCATTTT. It translates to CAGKGSKPQHF.

There are many counts of this clonotype. This chain joins TRBV6-1 and TRBJ2-5; 7 positions agree with TRBD1. Germline V lookup: CDR1 MNHNS, CDR2 SASEGT. The CDR3 has 16 amino acids. J was trimmed by 1 base and V by 8 bases; bases with no gene match: 13. CDR3 in DNA: TGTGCCAGCCGGGGACAGCCGGTGGGCCGCCAAGAGACCCAGTACTTC. Encoded protein: CASRGQPVGRQETQYF.

This clonotype was seen ten or more times. The rearrangement joins TRBV27 to TRBJ2-3, with D unresolved. Germline CDR1 MNHEY, CDR2 SMNVEV (reference sequence). The CDR3 covers 14 residues. V shed 5 bases and J shed 2 bases, with 11 bases lying between them. The CDR3 DNA sequence: TGTGCCAGCAGTCTTCGGAGCGACACAGATACGCAGTATTTT. This gives the protein CASSLRSDTDTQYF.

In its sample, this clonotype was seen many times. J is TRBJ2-3 and V is TRBV6-1; D is possibly TRBD2 (5 bases). Deletions cut 10 bases from V and 1 base from J, with 15 bases between. The CDR3 has 14 amino acids. Looked up from germline, CDR1 is MNHNS and CDR2 is SASEGT. The CDR3 nucleotides are TGTGCCATAAAGAGGGAGAGAGGCACAGATACGCAGTATTTT. Translating it yields CAIKRERGTDTQYF.

This clonotype appeared many times. V and J are TRBV6-1 and TRBJ2-7; TRBD2 matches at 7 bases. The CDR3 has 14 residues. Losses at the gene ends were 7 bases for V and 2 bases for J; bases not matched to a gene: 8. Germline V gene sequence: CDR1 MNHNS, CDR2 SASEGT. The CDR3 protein is CASIFSGPTYEQYF. CDR3 DNA sequence: TGTGCCAGCATCTTTAGCGGGCCGACCTACGAGCAGTACTTC.

The sample holds many counts of this clonotype. The chain couples TRBV5-1 to TRBJ1-1; D is possibly TRBD1 (6 bases). The CDR3 has 13 amino acids. The V and J ends lost 0 bases and 9 bases respectively, with 12 bases between them. The germline V gene encodes CDR1 SGHRS and CDR2 YFSETQ. CDR3 amino acids: CASSLVGQSKAFF. The DNA of the CDR3 is TGCGCCAGCAGCTTGGTCGGACAGTCTAAAGCTTTCTTT.

This clonotype was recorded many times. The chain uses TRBV14 and TRBJ1-2; 7 nucleotides align to TRBD1. The CDR3 runs 14 residues. Germline CDR1 SGHDN, CDR2 FVKESK. V shed 3 bases and J 5 bases; nucleotides not matched to a gene: 6. The DNA for the CDR3 is TGTGCCAGCAGCCATTCCCCAGGGGGGTATGGCTACACCTTC. This sequence encodes CASSHSPGGYGYTF.

This clonotype has ten or more counts. The V and J genes are TRBV28 and TRBJ1-1, with D hard to call. The CDR3 covers 16 residues. V was clipped by 4 bases and J by 0 bases, with 15 bases between them. Per the germline V gene, CDR1 is MDHEN and CDR2 is SYDVKM. As DNA, the CDR3 is TGTGCCAGCAGTTCTCAAAAGGGTGGGGTGAACACTGAAGCTTTCTTT. Translation: CASSSQKGGVNTEAFF.

This clonotype appeared a few times. The chain carries TRBV7-9 and TRBJ1-4, with 7 bases matching TRBD1. The J segment lost 6 bases and the V segment lost 7 bases, leaving 11 bases of the junction unmatched. This CDR3 is 15 amino acids long. Per germline, CDR1 SEHNR and CDR2 FQNEAQ (reference sequence). DNA for the CDR3: TGTGCCAGCACCAGGGGGGCGGATATCTATGAAAAACTGTTTTTT. It translates to CASTRGADIYEKLFF.

This clonotype has a count of ten or more. The CDR3: CASSLEGLGYTF. DNA of the CDR3: TGTGCCAGCAGCTTGGAGGGGCTTGGCTACACCTTC. The V call is TRBV5-8, the J call TRBJ1-2; D possibly corresponds to TRBD1 (5 bases). CDR1 is SGHTS and CDR2 is YDEGEE in the germline V gene. V was pared by 0 bases and J by 7 bases, with 7 bases between. The CDR3 has 12 residues.

Many counts were recorded for this clonotype. The chain uses TRBV9 and TRBJ2-7; TRBD1 matches 8 bases. The CDR3 is 13 amino acids. CDR1 is SGDLS, CDR2 YYNGEE, per germline. V lost 3 bases, J lost 6 bases, and 5 bases stayed unmatched. CDR3 protein: CASSARQGSEQYF. The CDR3 DNA follows: TGTGCCAGCAGCGCCCGACAGGGGTCCGAGCAGTACTTC.

This clonotype showed up many times. The chain employs TRBV24-1 and TRBJ2-3, with no clear D. This CDR3 spans 16 amino acids. Germline CDR1 is KGHDR and CDR2 is SFDVKD. Between the trimmed V and J ends, which lost 4 bases and 2 bases, there was a span of 15 bases. The CDR3 DNA follows: TGTGCCACCAGTGACCCCGGCAGAACCTACACAGATACGCAGTATTTT. It is translated as CATSDPGRTYTDTQYF.

At least ten counts were recorded for this clonotype. This rearrangement joins TRBV7-2 to TRBJ1-5, with D unclear. This CDR3 is built from 17 residues. V lost 1 base, J lost 2 bases, and 15 bases lay in between. Germline CDR1 is SGHTA and CDR2 is FQGNSA. CDR3 residues: CASSLGATWYGNQPQHF. CDR3 nucleotide sequence: TGTGCCAGCAGCTTAGGCGCCACGTGGTATGGCAATCAGCCCCAGCATTTT.

In regard to this clonotype: This may come from a read error, since a much larger clone is one base off. The chain is built from TRBV19 and TRBJ2-3; tentative D call: TRBD1 (6 bases). The CDR3 contains 14 residues. The germline CDR1 and CDR2 sequences are LNHDA and SQIVND (reference sequence). In DNA, the CDR3 is TGTGTCAGTTGCAAGTCCGGGACATCCTACACGCAGTATTTT. It yields the protein CVSCKSGTSYTQYF.

This clonotype was picked up many times. The chain uses TRBV7-9 and TRBJ1-5; 9 nucleotides line up with TRBD1. The CDR3 is made up of 16 amino acids. With V trimmed by 1 base and J by 6 bases, 7 bases remained unmatched. The V gene's germline CDR1 is SEHNR and CDR2 FQNEAQ (reference sequence). Written as DNA, the CDR3 is TGTGCCAGCAGCTTAGGGACAGGGGCCAGCGGTCAGCCCCAGCATTTT. Translating it yields CASSLGTGASGQPQHF.

The table lists this clonotype with many counts. The rearrangement uses TRBV11-2 and TRBJ1-2; possibly TRBD1 for D (5 bases). Trimming removed 1 base from V and 5 bases from J, with 14 bases in between. This CDR3 has 15 amino acids. Germline values: CDR1 SGHAT, CDR2 FQNNGV. The CDR3 loop reads CASSLVAGTSYGYTF. The CDR3 DNA is TGTGCCAGCAGCTTAGTCGCCGGGACGTCTTATGGCTACACCTTC.

This clonotype was picked up many times. The chain joins TRBV12-3 or TRBV12-4 to TRBJ2-7, with 8 bases matching TRBD1. The ends lost 6 bases at V and 2 bases at J; junction bases unmatched: 6. This CDR3 spans 14 amino acids. CDR3 nucleotide sequence: TGTGCCAGCAGCCCGGACAGGGCCCCCTACGAGCAGTACTTC. Its translation is CASSPDRAPYEQYF.

Ten or more counts support this clonotype. The chain links TRBV7-9 to TRBJ1-2, with TRBD1 matching over 7 bases. Germline trimming cut 0 bases from V and 1 base from J; bases unmatched to any gene: 5. Germline loops: CDR1 SEHNR, CDR2 FQNEAQ (reference sequence). The CDR3 runs to 16 residues. In DNA, the CDR3 is TGTGCCAGCAGCTTAGCCGGGACAGACTATAACTATGGCTACACCTTC. This sequence encodes CASSLAGTDYNYGYTF.

This clonotype was seen ten or more times. The chain employs TRBV12-3 or TRBV12-4 and TRBJ2-5, with unresolved D. V was trimmed by 2 bases and J by 3 bases, leaving 10 bases between them. This CDR3 has 14 amino acids. The CDR3 here is CASSLNSAEETQYF. CDR3 coding DNA: TGTGCCAGCAGTTTAAATAGTGCGGAAGAGACCCAGTACTTC.

This clonotype was found a few times. The chain is built from TRBV27 and TRBJ2-1, with TRBD2 matching over 9 bases. The CDR3 length is 15 residues. Germline V gene lookup returns CDR1 MNHEY and CDR2 SMNVEV (reference sequence). The ends lost 6 bases at V and 5 bases at J; junction bases unmatched: 8. This chain's CDR3 is CASRLRGRANNEQFF. The CDR3 nucleotides read TGTGCCAGCAGACTCCGCGGGAGGGCGAACAATGAGCAGTTCTTC.

This clonotype occurred many times. The chain links TRBV10-3 to TRBJ1-1; D is perhaps TRBD1 (5 bases). CDR3 length: 14 residues. V was cut by 6 bases and J by 1 base, with 12 bases left in between. CDR1 ENHRY and CDR2 SYGVKD come from the germline V gene. CDR3 DNA sequence: TGTGCCATCAGCGCAAGCGGACAGAACACTGAAGCTTTCTTT. Its protein is CAISASGQNTEAFF.

This clonotype was seen at least ten times. One base away lies a much larger clone, so this may be a sequencing read error. In nucleotides, the CDR3 is TGTGCCAGCAGTTTAAACAGGGACTATGGCTACACCTTC. As protein: CASSLNRDYGYTF. The V and J genes are TRBV12-3 or TRBV12-4 and TRBJ1-2; perhaps TRBD1 as D (6 bases). The V gene lost 2 bases and the J gene lost 3 bases, with 7 bases spanning the gap. This CDR3 is built from 13 residues.

V and J are TRBV4-1 and TRBJ1-1; no reliable D call. The CDR3 consists of 13 residues. V was trimmed by 0 bases and J by 4 bases, leaving 6 bases between them. Germline V gives CDR1 MGHRA, CDR2 YSYEKL. CDR3 residues: CASSQEETTEAFF. CDR3 in DNA: TGCGCCAGCAGCCAAGAGGAGACCACTGAAGCTTTCTTT.

This clonotype was detected many times. The J gene is TRBJ2-1, the V gene TRBV13; tentatively, D is TRBD2 (6 bases). Germline loops: CDR1 PRHDT, CDR2 FYEKMQ (reference sequence). The CDR3 covers 20 residues. V was trimmed by 4 bases and J by 1 base, leaving 26 bases between them. The CDR3, as DNA: TGTGCCAGCAGCTCTATCCCGGACATACCTCTAGCGCCTTCCTACAATGAGCAGTTCTTC. The encoded protein is CASSSIPDIPLAPSYNEQFF. The full variable domain, in which reference TRBV13 and TRBJ2-1 provide the parts outside the CDR3, is AAGVIQSPRHLIKEKRETATLKCYPIPRHDTVYWYQQGPGQDPQFLISFYEKMQSDKGSIPDRFSAQQFSDYHSELNMSSLELGDSALYFCASSSIPDIPLAPSYNEQFFGPGTRLTVL.

This clonotype was recorded at least ten times. V gene TRBV12-3 or TRBV12-4 combines with J gene TRBJ2-5; weak D call: TRBD2 (5 bases). Trimming cost V 6 bases and J 5 bases, with 13 bases left between them. CDR3 length equals 13 residues. This CDR3 is CASSTTRGETQYF. The CDR3 DNA is TGTGCCAGCAGCACCACGCGAGGGGAGACCCAGTACTTC.